Listed here are 12 T cell receptor beta chains from one sample, sequenced in a study of blood T cells in healthy people across ages. Primers used in a second PCR of about 6 to 11 cycles were a sample-barcoded 5' primer and a J-beta primer mix. From the 5' RACE reads, TCRdb called clonotypes with MiXCR, one entry per CDR3 protein. The sample has hundreds of thousands of distinct CDR3 sequences, approximately 44% seen once; the top ten hold roughly 18%. Input material: blood. Receptor source: a man in his 60s in good health.

This clonotype has just a few counts. The chain joins TRBV7-2 to TRBJ2-6, with D unresolved. The germline V gene has CDR1 SGHTA and CDR2 FQGNSA. With 1 base removed from V and 0 bases from J, the gap between germline ends came to 16 bases. The CDR3 is made up of 19 amino acids. CDR3 sequence reads: CASSLGYRESNSGANVLTF. The DNA of the CDR3 is TGTGCCAGCAGCTTAGGGTATAGGGAATCAAACTCTGGGGCCAACGTCCTGACTTTC.

This clonotype was found once. The V and J genes are TRBV27 and TRBJ2-7; TRBD1 aligns across 7 bases. The germline V gene encodes CDR1 MNHEY and CDR2 SMNVEV (reference sequence). With 6 bases clipped from V and 6 bases from J, the junction kept 5 bases outside the gene matches. This CDR3 comprises 12 residues. This CDR3 reads CASRTGNGEQYF. Here the CDR3 DNA reads TGTGCCAGCAGGACAGGGAACGGCGAGCAGTACTTC.

The rearrangement joins TRBV4-2 to TRBJ1-1; 7 bases align to TRBD1. CDR3 length: 15 residues. J gave up 1 base and V 4 bases, and 6 bases lay outside the gene matches. From germline, CDR1 is LGHNA and CDR2 YNFKEQ. CDR3 nucleotides: TGTGCCAGCAGCCGTCCGGGACAGTCGAACACTGAAGCTTTCTTT. This sequence encodes CASSRPGQSNTEAFF.

This clonotype was seen only a few times. The CDR3 DNA reads TGTGCCACGTCGACTAGCGGGGGGGCCGGTGAGCAGTTCTTC. Its protein product is CATSTSGGAGEQFF. The rearrangement links TRBV2 to TRBJ2-1, with 14 bases that match TRBD2. Germline CDR1 SNHLY, CDR2 FYNNEI. CDR3 size: 14 residues. Trimming took 10 bases from V and 9 from J; bases not matched to a gene: 8.

The gene calls are TRBV6-6 and TRBJ1-2; 8 bases are shared with TRBD1. CDR3 length: 13 amino acids. Germline V gene lookup returns CDR1 MNHNY and CDR2 SVGAGI (reference sequence). V lost 6 bases and J lost 7; bases outside the gene matches: 7. The CDR3: CASRTQGARGYTF. The CDR3 region has the DNA TGTGCCAGCAGGACCCAGGGGGCGCGTGGCTACACCTTC.

This sequence joins TRBV6-2 or TRBV6-3 and TRBJ2-7; 10 bases match TRBD2. The DNA end is more similar to TRBJ2-5, so the J call may be wrong. Germline loops: CDR1 MNHEY, CDR2 SVGEGT. The CDR3 covers 14 residues. The CDR3 coding sequence is TGTGCCAGCAGCTCAGCGGGGGGGTACCTGACCCAGTACTTC. Its translation is CASSSAGGYLTQYF.

CDR3 sequence reads: CSATDVGPTNTEAFF. The CDR3 DNA follows: TGCAGTGCCACTGACGTCGGACCCACGAACACTGAAGCTTTCTTT. The chain links TRBV20-1 to TRBJ1-1; D unresolved. The CDR3 is 15 residues long. Looked up from germline, CDR1 is DFQATT and CDR2 is SNEGSKA (reference sequence). V lost 6 bases, J lost 1 base, and 18 bases lay in between.

About this clonotype: With a much larger clone just one base away, this may be a read error. The V gene is TRBV10-3, the J gene TRBJ2-4; unclear D gene. The last part of the DNA fits TRBJ2-7 better; the J call may be wrong. The germline V gene has CDR1 ENHRY and CDR2 SYGVKD. The CDR3 has 11 residues. CDR3 DNA: TGTGCCATCAGTGAAGGAGACGAGCAGTACTTC. As protein: CAISEGDEQYF.

In the case of this clonotype: Germline is not matched at one junction end, which may reflect a read error. The V call is TRBV7-3, the J call TRBJ2-3, with a possible D match to TRBD2 (5 bases). Per the germline V gene, CDR1 is SGHTA and CDR2 is FQGTGA. The CDR3 has 14 residues. CDR3 DNA: TGTGCCAGCAGCCTGCGGTCTAGCATAGATACGCAGTATTTT. It translates to CASSLRSSIDTQYF.

This chain uses TRBV21-1 with TRBJ2-5; the table's D gene call, TRBD1, was not cross checked with the DNA. The end of the DNA is better explained by TRBJ2-7, so the J call may be wrong. TRBV21-1 is a listed pseudogene. CDR3 length equals 13 residues. The DNA for the CDR3 is TGTGCCAGCAGCAAAGAAGGGGGTTACGAGCAGTACTTC. Its protein is CASSKEGGYEQYF.

As to this clonotype: One junction end disagrees with the germline gene, perhaps due to a read error. The V gene is TRBV6-6, the J gene TRBJ1-5; 9 nucleotides agree with TRBD1. Germline loops: CDR1 MNHNY, CDR2 SVGAGI (reference sequence). This CDR3 has 16 amino acids. The CDR3 here is CVSSYSTGGTGQPQHF. The CDR3 nucleotides are TGTGTCAGCAGTTACTCGACAGGGGGTACGGGACAGCCCCAGCATTTT.

The chain joins TRBV10-3 to TRBJ2-3; D may be TRBD1 or TRBD2 (5 bases each). From germline, CDR1 is ENHRY and CDR2 SYGVKD. Trimming removed 8 bases from V and 3 bases from J, with 12 bases in between. The CDR3 runs to 13 residues. CDR3 in amino acids: CAISSRETDTQYF. The CDR3 region has the DNA TGTGCCATCTCGTCCAGGGAGACAGATACGCAGTATTTT.